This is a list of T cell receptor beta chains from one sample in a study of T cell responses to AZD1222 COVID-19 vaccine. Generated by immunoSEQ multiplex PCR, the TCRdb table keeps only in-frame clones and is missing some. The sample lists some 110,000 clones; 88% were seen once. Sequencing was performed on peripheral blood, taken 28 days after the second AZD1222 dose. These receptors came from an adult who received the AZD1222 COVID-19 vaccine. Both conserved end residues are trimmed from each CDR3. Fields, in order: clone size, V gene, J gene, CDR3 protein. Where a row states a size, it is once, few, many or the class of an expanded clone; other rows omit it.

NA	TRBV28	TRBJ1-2	ASSWDRVGGDGYT
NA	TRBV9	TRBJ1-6	ASSVGGGDSPLH
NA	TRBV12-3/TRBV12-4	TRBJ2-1	ASSPAYNEQF
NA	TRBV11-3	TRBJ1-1	ASSVASVTEAF
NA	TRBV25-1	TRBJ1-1	ASSEPRGLNTEAF
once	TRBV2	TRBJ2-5	ASRRDPDQRPQY
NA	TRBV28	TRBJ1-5	ASSRGAQPQH
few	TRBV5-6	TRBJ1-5	ASSLAGSNQPQH
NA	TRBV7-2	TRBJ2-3	ASRREMGTDTQY
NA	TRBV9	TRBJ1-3	ASSTRALVSGNTIY
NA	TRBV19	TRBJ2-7	ASSPGRTYEQY
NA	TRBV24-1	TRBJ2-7	ATSLGDEQY
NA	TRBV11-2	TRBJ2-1	ASSLGQGLAGGNEQF
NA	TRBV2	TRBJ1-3	ASSDRFRSGNTIY
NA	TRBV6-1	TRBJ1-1	ASSAHGEGQNRGDTEAF
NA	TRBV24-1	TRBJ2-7	ATSDHSGSSEQY
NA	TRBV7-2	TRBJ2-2	ASSLQGFVPGELF
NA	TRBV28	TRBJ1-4	ASSYHGEKLF
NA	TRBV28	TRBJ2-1	ASSSGTSEQF
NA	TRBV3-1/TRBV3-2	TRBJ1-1	ASSHGDRGHTEAF
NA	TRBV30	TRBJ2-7	AGVRVTYEQY
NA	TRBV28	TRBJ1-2	ASRWTNYGYT
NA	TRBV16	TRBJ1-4	ASSPQGVNEKLF
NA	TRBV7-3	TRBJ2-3	ASSVGVSTDTQY
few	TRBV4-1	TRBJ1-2	ASSQGGLRGWSGYT
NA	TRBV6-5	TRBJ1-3	ASSDGQGSGNTIY
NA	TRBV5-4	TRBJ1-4	ASSLGREREKLF
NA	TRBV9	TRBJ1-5	ASSLGQDQEPQH
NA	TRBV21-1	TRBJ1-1	ASSMTENTEAF
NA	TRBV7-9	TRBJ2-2	ASSLKPENTGELF
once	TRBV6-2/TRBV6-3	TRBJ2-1	ASSFLRAEVNEQF
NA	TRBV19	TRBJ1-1	ASRTGYGTEAF
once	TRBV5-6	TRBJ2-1	ASSLRLQLLNEQF
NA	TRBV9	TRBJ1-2	ASSVGEYYGYT
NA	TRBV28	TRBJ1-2	ASRTDPPLRGYT
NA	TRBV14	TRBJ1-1	ASSPRPGQIAF
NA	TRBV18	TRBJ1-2	ASSPPGQGGSAYT
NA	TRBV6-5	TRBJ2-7	ASSYQRGPFEQY
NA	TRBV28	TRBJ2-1	ASSRLLNEQF
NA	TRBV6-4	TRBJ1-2	ASSDSDYHGYT
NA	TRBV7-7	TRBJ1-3	ASSPRTFARGSSGNTIY
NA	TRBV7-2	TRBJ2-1	ASSSTSGSYNEQF